The rows below give T cell receptor beta chains drawn from one sample of a study of T-cell reconstitution after alpha-beta-depleted transplantation in children. Via MiXCR, TCRdb re-called the PCR reads, giving one row per CDR3 protein. Counted here are 500,000 to 600,000 distinct CDR3 sequences, approximately 30% occurring once; the ten biggest clones make up about a third. The sample in question was PBMCs, obtained before TCRalphabeta/CD19-depleted stem cell transplant. The receptor set was obtained from a boy in the first two years of life with Wiskott-Aldrich syndrome, due to receive a stem cell transplant. Both conserved end residues are part of each CDR3. The D gene is left open where the match is weak. Expanded clones get a size class; other rows say once, few or many, or leave the size out.

length: 15; size: .; D: .; V: TRBV6-2/TRBV6-3; J: TRBJ1-1; DNA: TGTGCCAGCATGGGGTGGGGATACCTGAACACTGAAGCTTTCTTT; CDR3: CASMGWGYLNTEAFF
length: 13; size: few; D: .; V: TRBV18; J: TRBJ2-7; DNA: TGTGCCAGCTCACCTGTACGGTTCGGCGAGCAGTACTTC; CDR3: CASSPVRFGEQYF
length: 13; size: .; D: TRBD1; V: TRBV11-1; J: TRBJ2-2; DNA: TGTGCCAGCAGAGAACAGGGGGGCGGGGAGCTGTTTTTT; CDR3: CASREQGGGELFF
length: 14; size: .; D: .; V: TRBV20-1; J: TRBJ1-2; DNA: TGCAGTGCTAGAAACGCACTCGGGAACTATGGCTACACCTTC; CDR3: CSARNALGNYGYTF
length: 13; size: .; D: TRBD2; V: TRBV27; J: TRBJ2-5; DNA: TGTGCCAGCAGTAGGAGCGGGAGAGAGACCCAGTACTTC; CDR3: CASSRSGRETQYF
length: 14; size: few; D: .; V: TRBV11-2; J: TRBJ2-3; DNA: TGTGCCAGCAGTGGTGGAGGAGGTCCAGATACGCAGTATTTT; CDR3: CASSGGGGPDTQYF
length: 16; size: few; D: .; V: TRBV5-5; J: TRBJ2-5; DNA: TGTGCCAGCAGCTTGGCCCCTCGGGAAGACCAAGAGACCCAGTACTTC; CDR3: CASSLAPREDQETQYF
length: 14; size: few; D: TRBD1; V: TRBV5-1; J: TRBJ1-1; DNA: TGCGCCAGCAGCGTGGACAGGGGTCGGACTGAAGCTTTCTTT; CDR3: CASSVDRGRTEAFF
length: 11; size: .; D: .; V: TRBV10-3; J: TRBJ1-2; DNA: TGTGCCATCAGTGGCGGGGGTGGCTACACCTTC; CDR3: CAISGGGGYTF
length: 12; size: few; D: .; V: TRBV7-9; J: TRBJ1-2; DNA: TGTGCCAGCAGCGACGGGAACTATGGCTACACCTTC; CDR3: CASSDGNYGYTF
length: 15; size: few; D: .; V: TRBV5-8; J: TRBJ1-1; DNA: TGTGCCAGCAGCTTCTGGGGTTCGCGGGGCACTGAAGCTTTCTTT; CDR3: CASSFWGSRGTEAFF
length: 15; size: .; D: TRBD1; V: TRBV29-1; J: TRBJ2-5; DNA: TGCAGCGTTGAAGGTGGTAGGACAGGCCAAGAGACCCAGTACTTC; CDR3: CSVEGGRTGQETQYF
length: 16; size: .; D: TRBD2; V: TRBV4-1; J: TRBJ2-1; DNA: TGCGCCAGCAGCCTCACCGGGACTAGCGGGAGTAGTGAGCAGTTCTTC; CDR3: CASSLTGTSGSSEQFF